This T cell receptor beta chain was observed in a study of CD8 T cells in ankylosing spondylitis. The CDR3 runs 15 residues. Germline lookup yields CDR1 SEHNR and CDR2 FQNEAQ (reference sequence). V dropped 5 bases and J dropped 8; count of bases not matched to a gene: 9. From the 5' RACE reads, TCRdb called clonotypes with MiXCR, one entry per CDR3 protein. Of about 200,000 distinct CDR3 sequences listed, roughly 12% are singletons. This TCR derives from a male donor with ankylosing spondylitis or in good health (not recorded which). V is TRBV7-9 and J is TRBJ2-1, with TRBD2 identical over 10 bases. Material: blood, either unsorted or a sorted T cell fraction (not recorded which). The CDR3 reads CASSRGLASFHEQFF. The CDR3 nucleotides are TGTGCCAGCAGCCGGGGACTAGCGAGTTTCCATGAGCAGTTCTTC.